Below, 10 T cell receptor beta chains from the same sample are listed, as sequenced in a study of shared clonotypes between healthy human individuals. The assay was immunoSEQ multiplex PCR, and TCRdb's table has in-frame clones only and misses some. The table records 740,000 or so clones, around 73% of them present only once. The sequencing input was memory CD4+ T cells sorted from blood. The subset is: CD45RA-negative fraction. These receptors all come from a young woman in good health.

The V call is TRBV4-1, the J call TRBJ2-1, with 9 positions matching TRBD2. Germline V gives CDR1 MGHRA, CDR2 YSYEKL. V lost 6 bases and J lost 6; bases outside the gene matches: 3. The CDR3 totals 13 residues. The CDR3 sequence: CASRRSGSNEQFF. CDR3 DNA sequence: TGCGCCAGCAGGCGTAGCGGGAGCAATGAGCAGTTCTTC.

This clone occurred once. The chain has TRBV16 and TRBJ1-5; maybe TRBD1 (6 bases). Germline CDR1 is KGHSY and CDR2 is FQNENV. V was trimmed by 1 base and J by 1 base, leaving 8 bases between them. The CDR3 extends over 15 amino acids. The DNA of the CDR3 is TGTGCCAGCAGCCAATGGGGGCTAAGCAATCAGCCCCAGCATTTT. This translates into CASSQWGLSNQPQHF. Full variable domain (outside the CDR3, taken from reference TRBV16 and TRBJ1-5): GEEVAQTPKHLVRGEGQKAKLYCAPIKGHSYVFWYQQVLKNEFKFLISFQNENVFDETGMPKERFSAKCLPNSPCSLEIQATKLEDSAVYFCASSQWGLSNQPQHFGDGTRLSIL.

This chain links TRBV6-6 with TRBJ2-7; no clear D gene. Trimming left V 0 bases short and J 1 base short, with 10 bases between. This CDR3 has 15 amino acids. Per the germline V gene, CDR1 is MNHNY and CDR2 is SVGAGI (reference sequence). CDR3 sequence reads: CASSYSGTGSYEQYF. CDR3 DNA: TGTGCCAGCAGTTACTCGGGTACTGGGTCCTACGAGCAGTACTTC.

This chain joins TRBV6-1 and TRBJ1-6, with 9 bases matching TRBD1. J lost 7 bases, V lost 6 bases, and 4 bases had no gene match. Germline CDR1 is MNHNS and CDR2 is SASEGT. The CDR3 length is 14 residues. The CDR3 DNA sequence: TGTGCCAGCAGCCGGGACAGGGTAAATTCACCCCTCCACTTT. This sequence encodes CASSRDRVNSPLHF.

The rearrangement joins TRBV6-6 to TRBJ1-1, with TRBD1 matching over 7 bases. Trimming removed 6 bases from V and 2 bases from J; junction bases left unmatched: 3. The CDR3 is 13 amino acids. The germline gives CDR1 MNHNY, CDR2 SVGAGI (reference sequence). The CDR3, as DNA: TGTGCCAGCAGCGGGACAGCTAACACTGAAGCTTTCTTT. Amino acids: CASSGTANTEAFF.

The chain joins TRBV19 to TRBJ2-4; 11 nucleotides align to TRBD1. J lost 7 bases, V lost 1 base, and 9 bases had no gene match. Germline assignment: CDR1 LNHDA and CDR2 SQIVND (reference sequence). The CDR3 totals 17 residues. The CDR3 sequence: CASSIGLDRGHGNIQYF. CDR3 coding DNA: TGTGCCAGTAGTATAGGATTGGACAGGGGGCATGGGAACATTCAGTACTTC.

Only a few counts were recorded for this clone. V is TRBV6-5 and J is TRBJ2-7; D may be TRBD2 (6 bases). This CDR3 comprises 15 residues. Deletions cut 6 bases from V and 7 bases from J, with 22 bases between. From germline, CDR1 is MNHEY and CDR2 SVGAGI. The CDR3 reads CASRPGDGRVGEQYF. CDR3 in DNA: TGTGCCAGCAGGCCAGGTGACGGGAGAGTTGGAGAGCAGTACTTC.

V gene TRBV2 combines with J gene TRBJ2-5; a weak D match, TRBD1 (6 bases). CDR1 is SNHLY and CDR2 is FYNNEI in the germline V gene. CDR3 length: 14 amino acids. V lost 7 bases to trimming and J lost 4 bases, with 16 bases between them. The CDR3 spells CASTRRGRLETQYF. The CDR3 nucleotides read TGTGCCAGCACCCGAAGGGGGAGATTAGAGACCCAGTACTTC.

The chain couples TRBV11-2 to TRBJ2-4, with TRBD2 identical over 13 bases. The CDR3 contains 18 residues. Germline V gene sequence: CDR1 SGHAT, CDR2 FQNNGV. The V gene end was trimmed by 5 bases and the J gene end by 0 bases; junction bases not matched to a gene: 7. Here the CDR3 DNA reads TGTGCCAGCAGCGCTGGACTAGCGGGAGTGCTAGCCAAAAACATTCAGTACTTC. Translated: CASSAGLAGVLAKNIQYF.

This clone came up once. CDR3: CASSFSRGYEQYF. In DNA, the CDR3 is TGCGCCAGCAGCTTCTCCAGGGGCTACGAGCAGTACTTC. This chain joins TRBV5-1 and TRBJ2-5; D perhaps matches TRBD1 (6 bases). The J call could be wrong; TRBJ2-7 is a better fit for the DNA end. From germline, CDR1 is SGHRS and CDR2 YFSETQ. The CDR3 sequence is 13 residues long.